This TCR beta chain came from a study of CD8 T cells in ankylosing spondylitis. Study outcomes and limitations: In ankylosing spondylitis blood, a motif of roughly eight highly homologous TCR beta variants appeared characteristic. CD8+ disease-linked clones were present at relatively low frequencies in blood. Before this, some motif variants had been reported in reactive arthritis synovial fluid and blood.

This CDR3 region has 13 residues. The V segment lost 6 bases and the J segment 7 bases; nucleotides outside the gene matches: 4. As the method for making TCR beta libraries, quantitative 5'-RACE with molecular barcodes was used. TCRdb fed the 5' RACE reads into MiXCR, producing one record per CDR3 protein. Of around 390,000 distinct CDR3 sequences listed, 20% to 25% are singletons. For this clonotype: Its antigen is as yet unknown.

The material sequenced was blood, either unsorted or a sorted T cell fraction (not recorded which). The chain is built from TRBV12-3 or TRBV12-4 and TRBJ2-4; 9 nucleotides align to TRBD1. This receptor was taken from a male donor with ankylosing spondylitis. In nucleotides, the CDR3 is TGTGCCAGCAGCGACAGGGGGACCAACATTCAGTACTTC. Its translation is CASSDRGTNIQYF.